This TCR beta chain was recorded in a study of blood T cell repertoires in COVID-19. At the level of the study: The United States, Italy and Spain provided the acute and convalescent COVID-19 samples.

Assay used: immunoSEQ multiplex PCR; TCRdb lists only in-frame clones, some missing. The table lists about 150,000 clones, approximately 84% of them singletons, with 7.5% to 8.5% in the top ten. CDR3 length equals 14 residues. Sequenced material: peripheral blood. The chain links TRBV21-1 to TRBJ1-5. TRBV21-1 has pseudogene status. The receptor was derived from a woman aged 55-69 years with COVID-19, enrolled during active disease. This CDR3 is CASRRGTGNQPQHF. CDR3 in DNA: TGTGCCAGCAGAAGAGGTACGGGCAATCAGCCCCAGCATTTT.